This T cell receptor beta chain was identified in a study of blood T cell repertoires in COVID-19. Looked up from germline, CDR1 is LGHNA and CDR2 is YNFKEQ. Trimming shortened V by 1 base and J by 3 bases, and 12 bases separated the two germline ends. The CDR3 sequence is 15 residues long. TCRdb's table, derived via immunoSEQ multiplex PCR, lists solely in-frame clones and lacks some. This sample has about 140,000 clones, with around 82% found just once. This chain joins TRBV4-2 and TRBJ1-1; D may be TRBD1 (5 bases). The specimen was peripheral blood. The receptor comes from a man in his sixties with acute or convalescent COVID-19. The CDR3: CASSQVGQDHTEAFF. Here the CDR3 DNA reads TGTGCCAGCAGCCAAGTGGGGCAGGACCACACTGAAGCTTTCTTT.